The 30 T cell receptor beta chains listed next were all sequenced from one sample in a study of CD8 T cells in Susac syndrome (dated by TCRdb to about 2019). Receptor libraries were prepared by the immunoSEQ multiplex PCR assay. RNA was extracted using the RNeasy kit, and about 0.5 to 1 ug of the RNA was reverse transcribed with random hexamers. TCRdb redid the processing of the public reads, applying fastp at Q25 and MiXCR, and retained in-frame beta chains. Rows merge per CDR3 protein into single entries with the most common DNA and genes. The sample data list tens of thousands of distinct CDR3 sequences, and 93% of these were observed just once. The ten largest clonotypes hold 0.4% to 0.65% of the sample. The specimen was CD8+ T cells from PBMCs. The receptors stem from a human donor with multiple sclerosis.

The V and J genes are TRBV20-1 and TRBJ1-5; D is perhaps TRBD1 (5 bases). Germline assignment: CDR1 DFQATT and CDR2 SNEGSKA (reference sequence). Trimming left V 5 bases short and J 0 bases short, with 20 bases between. The CDR3 runs 17 residues. CDR3 DNA: TGCAGTGCTTTACACGGGGAAAGGGGTTATAGCAATCAGCCCCAGCATTTT. This translates into CSALHGERGYSNQPQHF.

The V and J genes are TRBV15 and TRBJ1-5; D remains ambiguous. The germline V gene has CDR1 LNHNV and CDR2 YYDKDF (reference sequence). Trimming took 3 bases from V and 0 from J, leaving 6 bases between them. The CDR3 is 14 amino acids. CDR3 sequence: CATSSEGSNQPQHF. CDR3 coding DNA: TGTGCCACCAGCAGTGAGGGTAGCAATCAGCCCCAGCATTTT.

The chain employs TRBV12-3 or TRBV12-4 and TRBJ1-1; D remains unclear. The CDR3 consists of 18 residues. The V end lost 4 bases, the J end lost 3 bases, and 24 bases lay between the germline ends. This chain's CDR3 is CASSSSPSSRVYYTEAFF. The CDR3 bases are TGTGCCAGCAGTTCTTCCCCAAGTTCTAGGGTCTACTACACTGAAGCTTTCTTT.

Only a few counts were recorded for this clonotype. V usage is TRBV19 and J usage is TRBJ1-2; D ambiguous. V was pared by 2 bases and J by 4 bases, with 8 bases between. CDR3 size: 13 residues. Per germline, CDR1 LNHDA and CDR2 SQIVND (reference sequence). The CDR3 sequence is CASSIRDGYGYTF. The CDR3 DNA reads as TGTGCCAGTAGTATAAGGGATGGCTATGGCTACACCTTC.

This clonotype was counted a few times. The rearrangement joins TRBV13 to TRBJ2-7, with a possible D match to TRBD1 (6 bases). This CDR3 has 13 amino acids. Trimming pared 5 bases from V and 3 bases from J, leaving 11 bases between. The germline V gene encodes CDR1 PRHDT and CDR2 FYEKMQ (reference sequence). The DNA for the CDR3 is TGTGCCAGCAGCCACAGGGAATACTACGAGCAGTACTTC. Translation gives CASSHREYYEQYF.

With respect to this clonotype: Its ends do not fully match the called genes, so a read error is possible. The chain is built from TRBV7-9 and TRBJ1-6, with 8 bases that match TRBD1. The CDR3 contains 18 residues. Looked up from germline, CDR1 is SEHNR and CDR2 is FQNEAQ (reference sequence). The CDR3: CASSTDRESSSYNSPLHF. The DNA of the CDR3 is TGTGCCAGCAGCACGGACAGGGAGTCCTCCTCCTATAATTCCCCCCTCCACTTT.

This rearrangement joins TRBV20-1 to TRBJ2-7; 7 nucleotides match TRBD2. Germline CDR1 reads DFQATT; CDR2 reads SNEGSKA (reference sequence). The CDR3 length is 14 residues. The V gene end was trimmed by 0 bases and the J gene end by 1 base; junction bases not matched to a gene: 3. CDR3 bases: TGCAGTGCTAGAGATGCCGGGGGGTCCTACGAGCAGTACTTC. Protein: CSARDAGGSYEQYF.

The chain is built from TRBV4-1 and TRBJ1-5; perhaps TRBD1 as D (5 bases). CDR3 size: 15 residues. The germline CDR1 and CDR2 sequences are MGHRA and YSYEKL. V was pared by 1 base and J by 4 bases, with 11 bases between. In nucleotides, the CDR3 is TGCGCCAGCAGCCAAGCCTGGGCAGGGAATCAGCCCCAGCATTTT. It encodes CASSQAWAGNQPQHF.

This sequence joins TRBV7-2 and TRBJ1-6; TRBD1 matches at 7 bases. Germline values: CDR1 SGHTA, CDR2 FQGNSA. CDR3 length: 17 amino acids. Trimming cost V 0 bases and J 9 bases; bases outside gene matches: 11. Here the CDR3 reads CASSLAPGGKRSSPLHF. CDR3 bases: TGTGCCAGCAGCTTAGCGCCAGGGGGTAAGAGGAGTTCACCCCTCCACTTT.

This CDR3 reads CASSTGAGQETQYF. CDR3 DNA sequence: TGTGCCAGCAGTACGGGTGCGGGGCAAGAGACCCAGTACTTC. The rearrangement links TRBV13 to TRBJ2-5; D might be TRBD2 (6 bases). CDR3 size: 14 residues. Trimming took off 6 bases at V and 2 bases at J, with 13 bases between the two ends. Germline V gene lookup returns CDR1 PRHDT and CDR2 FYEKMQ (reference sequence).

The chain employs TRBV29-1 and TRBJ2-1; 15 bases line up with TRBD2. The V gene's germline CDR1 is SQVTM and CDR2 ANQGSEA. This CDR3 spans 18 amino acids. The V and J ends lost 4 bases and 3 bases, in that order; junction bases with no gene match: 10. CDR3 residues: CSVAPGLAGGSNYNEQFF. The CDR3 DNA follows: TGCAGCGTTGCCCCGGGACTAGCGGGGGGTTCCAACTACAATGAGCAGTTCTTC.

The rearrangement joins TRBV7-9 to TRBJ1-2; perhaps TRBD1 as D (6 bases). There are 11 residues in the CDR3. V shed 4 bases and J shed 13 bases, with 13 bases lying between them. Germline V gene lookup returns CDR1 SEHNR and CDR2 FQNEAQ (reference sequence). The CDR3 loop is CASSSGQLSTF. The CDR3 DNA is TGTGCCAGCAGCTCTGGACAGCTTAGCACCTTC.

This chain uses TRBV15 with TRBJ1-2, with D possibly matching TRBD1 (5 bases). Germline-derived CDR1 and CDR2 are LNHNV and YYDKDF (reference sequence). CDR3 length: 14 residues. V was cut by 0 bases and J by 4 bases, with 9 bases left in between. The CDR3: CATSREGRGYGYTF. In DNA, the CDR3 is TGTGCCACCAGCAGAGAGGGACGAGGCTATGGCTACACCTTC.

The genes are TRBV15 and TRBJ2-3, with D hard to call. Germline CDR1 LNHNV, CDR2 YYDKDF (reference sequence). This CDR3 has 16 residues. Trimming left V 3 bases short and J 11 bases short, with 24 bases between. CDR3 sequence reads: CATSSETAPEDDWQYF. The CDR3, as DNA: TGTGCCACCAGCAGTGAAACAGCCCCAGAGGATGATTGGCAGTATTTT.

This clonotype was seen only once. This chain joins TRBV15 and TRBJ2-2; TRBD1 might be the D (6 bases). V lost 2 bases and J lost 4, with 8 bases in between. Germline CDR1 LNHNV, CDR2 YYDKDF (reference sequence). This CDR3 comprises 14 residues. For the CDR3, the DNA is TGTGCCACCAGCAGACAGGGGCCCACCGGGGAGCTGTTTTTT. Amino acids: CATSRQGPTGELFF.

This chain connects TRBV6-2 or TRBV6-3 to TRBJ1-5; D uncertain. This CDR3 region has 14 residues. CDR1 MNHEY and CDR2 SVGEGT come from the germline V gene. V lost 1 base, J lost 1 base, and 5 bases lay in between. The CDR3 region is CASSYWGSNQPQHF. CDR3 DNA: TGTGCCAGCAGTTACTGGGGAAGCAATCAGCCCCAGCATTTT.

The rearrangement joins TRBV2 to TRBJ1-5; a possible D gene is TRBD1 (6 bases). Looked up from germline, CDR1 is SNHLY and CDR2 is FYNNEI. The CDR3 runs to 15 residues. V was pared by 7 bases and J by 0 bases, with 13 bases between. CDR3 sequence reads: CASMRGIHSNQPQHF. The CDR3 nucleotides read TGTGCCAGCATGAGGGGGATACATAGCAATCAGCCCCAGCATTTT.

The rearrangement joins TRBV15 to TRBJ1-1, with D tentatively TRBD1 (6 bases). In germline, CDR1 is LNHNV, CDR2 YYDKDF (reference sequence). The CDR3 is made up of 14 amino acids. Trimming left V 8 bases short and J 0 bases short, with 13 bases between. The CDR3 here is CATRPDRMNTEAFF. The CDR3 DNA is TGTGCCACCCGGCCCGACAGGATGAACACTGAAGCTTTCTTT.

V gene TRBV19 combines with J gene TRBJ1-1; possibly TRBD1 for D (6 bases). This CDR3 region has 13 residues. Germline V gene lookup returns CDR1 LNHDA and CDR2 SQIVND (reference sequence). Trimming shortened V by 3 bases and J by 9 bases, and 14 bases separated the two germline ends. CDR3 protein: CASSMFAGVKAFF. The DNA of the CDR3 is TGTGCCAGTAGTATGTTTGCAGGGGTTAAAGCTTTCTTT.

The chain has TRBV4-1 and TRBJ1-2; 7 bases align to TRBD1. The CDR3 is 15 amino acids. The germline CDR1 and CDR2 sequences are MGHRA and YSYEKL. Trimming removed 2 bases from V and 2 bases from J; junction bases left unmatched: 5. The CDR3 reads CASSQKTGTNYGYTF. CDR3 DNA: TGCGCCAGCAGCCAAAAGACAGGGACGAACTATGGCTACACCTTC.

This rearrangement joins TRBV4-1 to TRBJ1-2, with 8 bases matching TRBD1. The CDR3 is 14 amino acids. Germline CDR1 and CDR2: MGHRA and YSYEKL. Trimming took 4 bases from V and 4 from J; bases not matched to a gene: 5. CDR3 in DNA: TGCGCCAGCAGCCCGACGGGACAGGCCTATGGCTACACCTTC. It yields the protein CASSPTGQAYGYTF.

The chain couples TRBV5-6 to TRBJ2-7; perhaps TRBD2 as D (5 bases). Germline assignment: CDR1 SGHDT and CDR2 YYEEEE. The V gene lost 4 bases and the J gene lost 5 bases, with 16 bases spanning the gap. The CDR3 loop spans 14 amino acids. CDR3 residues: CASSGSLYGDEQYF. In nucleotides, the CDR3 is TGTGCCAGCAGCGGATCGCTTTACGGGGACGAGCAGTACTTC.

This chain joins TRBV13 and TRBJ1-3, with 8 bases fitting TRBD1. The V segment lost 9 bases and the J segment 0 bases; nucleotides outside the gene matches: 10. The CDR3 spans 16 residues. Germline V gene lookup returns CDR1 PRHDT and CDR2 FYEKMQ (reference sequence). The CDR3 region is CASNRGQAHSGNTIYF. The CDR3 DNA is TGTGCCAGTAATAGGGGACAGGCCCACTCTGGAAACACCATATATTTT.

V usage is TRBV5-4 and J usage is TRBJ2-7; D is unclear. From germline, CDR1 is SGHNT and CDR2 YYREEE (reference sequence). V lost 2 bases and J 1 base, leaving 13 bases between the germline ends. The CDR3 is 15 residues long. CDR3 coding DNA: TGTGCCAGCAGCTTTTCAGCTTTTAAATCCTACGAGCAGTACTTC. Translation gives CASSFSAFKSYEQYF.

The chain links TRBV10-3 to TRBJ1-1; 7 nucleotides match TRBD1. CDR1 and CDR2 (germline): ENHRY, SYGVKD. V shed 2 bases, J shed 0 bases, and the junction held 6 bases outside the gene matches. The CDR3 has 16 amino acids. This CDR3 reads CAISEATRGMNTEAFF. Written as DNA, the CDR3 is TGTGCCATCAGTGAGGCGACCAGGGGGATGAACACTGAAGCTTTCTTT.

The chain links TRBV13 to TRBJ1-1, with D tentatively TRBD1 (5 bases). The V end lost 5 bases, the J end lost 0 bases, and 16 bases lay between the germline ends. The CDR3 loop spans 16 amino acids. The germline CDR1 and CDR2 sequences are PRHDT and FYEKMQ (reference sequence). CDR3 nucleotide sequence: TGTGCCAGCAGCCCCCGGTTCAGGGATATGAACACTGAAGCTTTCTTT. Its translation: CASSPRFRDMNTEAFF. Using reference TRBV13 and TRBJ1-1 for the parts outside the CDR3, the full variable domain is AAGVIQSPRHLIKEKRETATLKCYPIPRHDTVYWYQQGPGQDPQFLISFYEKMQSDKGSIPDRFSAQQFSDYHSELNMSSLELGDSALYFCASSPRFRDMNTEAFFGQGTRLTVV.

The V gene is TRBV12-3 or TRBV12-4, the J gene TRBJ2-7, with D unresolved. The CDR3 covers 13 residues. The V gene lost 7 bases and the J gene lost 4 bases, with 14 bases spanning the gap. The CDR3 region has the DNA TGTGCCAGCACCTTGTCCTTGGGGTACGAGCAGTACTTC. Protein: CASTLSLGYEQYF.

The genes are TRBV19 and TRBJ1-5, with D unresolved. Germline V gene lookup returns CDR1 LNHDA and CDR2 SQIVND (reference sequence). The CDR3 has 18 residues. The germline V and J ends were trimmed by 7 bases and 0 bases, with 22 bases remaining between them. The CDR3 DNA is TGTGCCAGTACTAACCTTGTGGGAGGGAAACATAGCAATCAGCCCCAGCATTTT. This codes for CASTNLVGGKHSNQPQHF.

The V call is TRBV7-3, the J call TRBJ2-5; D assignment may be TRBD1 or TRBD2 (5 bases each). CDR3 size: 14 residues. V was cut by 5 bases and J by 6 bases, with 16 bases left in between. The germline gives CDR1 SGHTA, CDR2 FQGTGA. CDR3 region: CASSPYRDEKTQYF. The CDR3 DNA follows: TGTGCCAGCAGCCCTTACCGGGACGAAAAGACCCAGTACTTC.

V gene TRBV6-4 combines with J gene TRBJ2-1; 10 nucleotides agree with TRBD2. The CDR3 runs to 14 residues. CDR1 is MRHNA and CDR2 is SNTAGT in the germline V gene. The J segment lost 8 bases and the V segment lost 0 bases, leaving 1 base of the junction unmatched. The CDR3 sequence: CASSDSAGGHEQFF. CDR3 DNA sequence: TGTGCCAGCAGTGACTCAGCGGGGGGGCATGAGCAGTTCTTC.